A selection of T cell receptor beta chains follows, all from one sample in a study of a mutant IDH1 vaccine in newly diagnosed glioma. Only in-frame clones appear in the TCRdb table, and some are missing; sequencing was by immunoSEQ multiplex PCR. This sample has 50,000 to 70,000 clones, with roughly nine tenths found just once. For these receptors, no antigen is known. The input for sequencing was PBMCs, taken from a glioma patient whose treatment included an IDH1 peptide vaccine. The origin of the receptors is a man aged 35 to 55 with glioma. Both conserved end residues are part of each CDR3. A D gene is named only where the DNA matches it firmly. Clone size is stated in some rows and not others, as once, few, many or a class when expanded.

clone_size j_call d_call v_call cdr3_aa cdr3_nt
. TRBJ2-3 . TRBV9 CASSELTTRTDTQYF TGTGCCAGCAGCGAACTAACGACTCGCACAGATACGCAGTATTTT
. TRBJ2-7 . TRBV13 CASSIGQRWYEQYF TGTGCCAGCAGCATCGGACAACGGTGGTACGAGCAGTACTTC
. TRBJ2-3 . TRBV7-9 CASSLGSADSDTQYF TGTGCCAGCAGCTTAGGGTCAGCGGACTCAGATACGCAGTATTTT
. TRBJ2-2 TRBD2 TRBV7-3 CASSLAGGGTGELFF TGTGCCAGCAGCTTAGCGGGAGGGGGAACCGGGGAGCTGTTTTTT
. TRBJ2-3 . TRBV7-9 CASSPPYDSTDTQYF TGTGCCAGCAGCCCTCCATATGACTCCACAGATACGCAGTATTTT
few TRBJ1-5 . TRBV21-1 CASSNGRGQPQHF TGTGCCAGCAGCAATGGGCGGGGTCAGCCCCAGCATTTT
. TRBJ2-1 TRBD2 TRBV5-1 CASSLAGGRYNEQFF TGCGCCAGCAGCTTGGCTGGCGGGAGATACAATGAGCAGTTCTTC
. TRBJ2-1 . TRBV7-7 CASSLVGGEQFF TGTGCTAGCAGCTTAGTAGGTGGTGAGCAGTTCTTC
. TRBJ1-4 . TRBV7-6 CASSLGSAGDEKLFF TGTGCCAGCAGTTTAGGGTCTGCAGGGGATGAAAAACTGTTTTTT
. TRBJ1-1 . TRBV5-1 CASSWGQNTEAFF TGCGCCAGCAGCTGGGGACAGAACACTGAAGCTTTCTTT
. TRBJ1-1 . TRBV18 CASSSDRQKNTEAFF TGTGCCAGCTCATCCGACAGACAGAAGAACACTGAAGCTTTCTTT
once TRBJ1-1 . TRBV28 CASSLTEAFF TGTGCCAGCAGTTTGACTGAAGCTTTCTTT
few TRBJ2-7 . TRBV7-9 CASSSRDTPYEQYF TGTGCCAGCAGCTCCCGGGACACCCCTTACGAGCAGTACTTC
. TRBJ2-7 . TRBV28 CASSLRGERSYEQYF TGTGCCAGCAGTTTAAGGGGAGAAAGGTCCTACGAGCAGTACTTC
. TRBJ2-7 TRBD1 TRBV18 CASSPLGQGGPQYEQYF TGTGCCAGCTCACCACTTGGACAGGGTGGTCCACAGTACGAGCAGTACTTC
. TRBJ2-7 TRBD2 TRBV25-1 CASSEWAGADEQYF TGTGCCAGCAGTGAATGGGCGGGAGCAGACGAGCAGTACTTC
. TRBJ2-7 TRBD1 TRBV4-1 CASSLNRGGDRAKEQYF TGCGCCAGCAGCCTCAACCGTGGGGGGGACAGGGCAAAGGAGCAGTACTTC
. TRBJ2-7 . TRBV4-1 CASSLISGGSSYEQYF TGCGCCAGCAGCCTGATCAGTGGAGGTAGCTCCTACGAGCAGTACTTC
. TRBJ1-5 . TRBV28 CASGGSWEPQHF TGTGCCAGCGGAGGTTCATGGGAGCCCCAGCATTTT
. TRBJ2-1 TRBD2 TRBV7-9 CASSPTKREGSYNEQFF TGTGCCAGCAGTCCAACAAAGCGGGAGGGATCCTACAATGAGCAGTTCTTC
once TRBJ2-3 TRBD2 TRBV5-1 CASSWGVAGEVTDTQYF TGCGCCAGCAGCTGGGGGGTTGCGGGAGAGGTCACAGATACGCAGTATTTT
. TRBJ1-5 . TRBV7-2 CASSLQLGGNQPQHF TGTGCCAGCAGCTTACAACTGGGAGGTAATCAGCCCCAGCATTTT
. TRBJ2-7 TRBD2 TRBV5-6 CASIASGGSYEQYF TGTGCCAGCATAGCTAGCGGGGGCTCCTACGAGCAGTACTTC